These 16 T cell receptor beta chains share one sample of origin, sequenced in a study of lymphopenia after photon versus proton radiotherapy. Sequencing was performed with immunoSEQ multiplex PCR; in TCRdb, only in-frame clones are kept and a portion is missing. The table lists over 20,000 clones, less than 90% of them singletons, with approximately 4% in the top ten. The sequenced sample was peripheral blood, obtained from a patient treated with photon-based radiotherapy. Receptors originate from a woman aged 45-65 years with pancreatic cancer.

The CDR3 nucleotides read TGCAGCGTTGTTAGGGACAGGGTCGTCGCGGGAGGCCACACCGGGGAGCTGTTTTTT. Its protein product is CSVVRDRVVAGGHTGELFF. The rearrangement uses TRBV29-1 and TRBJ2-2, with TRBD1 as a possible D gene (9 bases). CDR3 length: 19 residues. CDR1 SQVTM and CDR2 ANQGSEA come from the germline V gene. V lost 4 bases and J lost 3, with 27 bases in between.

The chain joins TRBV12-5 to TRBJ1-1; the D is unclear. Trimming left V 1 base short and J 2 bases short, with 5 bases between. Germline CDR1 LGHNT, CDR2 FRNRAP. The CDR3 sequence is 13 residues long. The DNA of the CDR3 is TGTGCTAGTGGTTTGGACAGAAACACTGAAGCTTTCTTT. Translated, it gives CASGLDRNTEAFF.

The chain employs TRBV18 and TRBJ1-5; 8 bases line up with TRBD1. J was trimmed by 7 bases and V by 0 bases; bases with no gene match: 5. This CDR3 comprises 15 residues. Germline V gene data show CDR1 as KGHSH and CDR2 as LQKENI. DNA of the CDR3: TGTGCCAGCTCACCACCGGGACAGGCTGGACAGCCCCAGCATTTT. Amino acids: CASSPPGQAGQPQHF. Drawing the rest from reference TRBV18 and TRBJ1-5, the complete variable domain is NAGVMQNPRHLVRRRGQEARLRCSPMKGHSHVYWYRQLPEEGLKFMVYLQKENIIDESGMPKERFSAEFPKEGPSILRIQQVVRGDSAAYFCASSPPGQAGQPQHFGDGTRLSIL.

V usage is TRBV30 and J usage is TRBJ1-3; a possible D gene is TRBD1 (6 bases). The V gene's germline CDR1 is GTSNPN and CDR2 SVGIG (reference sequence). The CDR3 has 16 amino acids. V lost 1 base and J lost 0, with 13 bases in between. The CDR3 region has the DNA TGTGCCTGGAGTGAGGACAGAGCCAGCTCTGGAAACACCATATATTTT. It encodes CAWSEDRASSGNTIYF.

V usage is TRBV28 and J usage is TRBJ1-2; tentative D call: TRBD1 (6 bases). The germline V gene has CDR1 MDHEN and CDR2 SYDVKM. The CDR3 consists of 12 residues. With 4 bases removed from V and 9 bases from J, the gap between germline ends came to 12 bases. CDR3 sequence: CASSSPTGRYTF. CDR3 DNA: TGTGCCAGCAGTTCCCCGACAGGCCGCTACACCTTC.

This chain connects TRBV2 to TRBJ2-5; no clear D. Germline V lookup: CDR1 SNHLY, CDR2 FYNNEI. Trimming took off 4 bases at V and 3 bases at J, with 9 bases between the two ends. CDR3 length: 13 residues. The CDR3 coding sequence is TGTGCCAGCAGTGGAGGAGCTAAAGAGACCCAGTACTTC. As protein: CASSGGAKETQYF.

This chain links TRBV28 with TRBJ1-2; 7 bases are a match to TRBD1. The germline V gene encodes CDR1 MDHEN and CDR2 SYDVKM. The CDR3 has 18 amino acids. Unmatched junction bases numbered 14, after V lost 4 bases and J lost 0 bases. The chain's CDR3 is CASSSLGGGGDANYGYTF. In DNA, the CDR3 is TGTGCCAGCAGTTCACTCGGCGGAGGGGGCGACGCTAACTATGGCTACACCTTC.

The gene calls are TRBV27 and TRBJ2-2; D gene unclear. V was clipped by 5 bases and J by 2 bases, with 3 bases between them. This CDR3 spans 12 amino acids. Germline CDR1 MNHEY, CDR2 SMNVEV (reference sequence). The CDR3 sequence: CASSPNTGELFF. The CDR3 DNA follows: TGTGCCAGCAGTCCCAACACCGGGGAGCTGTTTTTT.

V and J are TRBV6-5 and TRBJ2-7, with D possibly matching TRBD2 (5 bases). Looked up from germline, CDR1 is MNHEY and CDR2 is SVGAGI. CDR3 length: 14 amino acids. V lost 6 bases to trimming and J lost 4 bases, with 16 bases between them. CDR3 in DNA: TGTGCCAGCAGACCCGGTATAGTAGCGTACGAGCAGTACTTC. Translated, it gives CASRPGIVAYEQYF.

The V call is TRBV19, the J call TRBJ2-1; D may be TRBD2 (6 bases). Trimming removed 6 bases at V and 1 base at J, with 22 bases between. The CDR3 runs 18 residues. Germline V lookup: CDR1 LNHDA, CDR2 SQIVND (reference sequence). The CDR3 nucleotides read TGTGCCAGTAGCATTTCCCTCGGAGGGGTGGGTTCCTACAATGAGCAGTTCTTC. Translation gives CASSISLGGVGSYNEQFF.

This clone was seen a handful of times. This chain joins TRBV19 and TRBJ2-1; D gene uncertain. This CDR3 spans 13 amino acids. Germline CDR1 is LNHDA and CDR2 is SQIVND (reference sequence). The V gene lost 6 bases and the J gene lost 0 bases, with 6 bases spanning the gap. This CDR3 is CASRQSSYNEQFF. Written as DNA, the CDR3 is TGTGCCAGTAGGCAGAGCTCCTACAATGAGCAGTTCTTC.

The chain links TRBV27 to TRBJ2-4, with 7 bases lining up with TRBD2. The junction had 10 bases not matched to a gene; V was cut back by 7 bases and J by 7 bases. The CDR3 consists of 14 residues. From germline, CDR1 is MNHEY and CDR2 SMNVEV (reference sequence). CDR3 loop: CASTPAGVGNIQYF. The CDR3 DNA reads as TGTGCCAGCACCCCGGCGGGGGTGGGGAACATTCAGTACTTC.

V gene TRBV28 combines with J gene TRBJ2-1; 8 bases match TRBD1. V was pared by 5 bases and J by 4 bases, with 7 bases of the junction left unmatched. This CDR3 comprises 15 residues. Germline lookup yields CDR1 MDHEN and CDR2 SYDVKM. The CDR3 DNA follows: TGTGCCAGCAGTCGTCCCGGGACAGGTTACAATGAGCAGTTCTTC. Its translation is CASSRPGTGYNEQFF.

This chain connects TRBV6-9 to TRBJ2-7, with 7 positions matching TRBD2. Unmatched junction bases numbered 7, after V lost 3 bases and J lost 2 bases. The CDR3 loop spans 15 amino acids. Germline values: CDR1 MNHGY, CDR2 SVAAGI. This CDR3 is CASSYSSGHTYEQYF. CDR3 DNA: TGTGCCAGCAGTTACTCTAGCGGCCACACCTACGAGCAGTACTTC.

The chain joins TRBV7-6 to TRBJ2-6; D unresolved. CDR1 and CDR2 from the germline V gene are SGHVS and FNYEAQ. The CDR3 spans 13 residues. Trimming took 5 bases from V and 2 from J, leaving 4 bases between them. CDR3 in DNA: TGTGCCAGCAGCCGGGCTGGGGCCAACGTCCTGACTTTC. Amino acids: CASSRAGANVLTF. Combining the CDR3 with reference TRBV7-6 and TRBJ2-6 gives the whole variable domain GAGVSQSPRYKVTKRGQDVALRCDPISGHVSLYWYRQALGQGPEFLTYFNYEAQQDKSGLPNDRFSAERPEGSISTLTIQRTEQRDSAMYRCASSRAGANVLTFGAGSRLTVL.

The chain links TRBV9 to TRBJ2-1; possibly TRBD2 for D (6 bases). V was pared by 0 bases and J by 4 bases, with 14 bases between. The germline gives CDR1 SGDLS, CDR2 YYNGEE. The CDR3 is made up of 16 amino acids. The CDR3 nucleotides are TGTGCCAGCAGCGTAGAGGCCCCGGGGAGGTACAATGAGCAGTTCTTC. Protein product: CASSVEAPGRYNEQFF.